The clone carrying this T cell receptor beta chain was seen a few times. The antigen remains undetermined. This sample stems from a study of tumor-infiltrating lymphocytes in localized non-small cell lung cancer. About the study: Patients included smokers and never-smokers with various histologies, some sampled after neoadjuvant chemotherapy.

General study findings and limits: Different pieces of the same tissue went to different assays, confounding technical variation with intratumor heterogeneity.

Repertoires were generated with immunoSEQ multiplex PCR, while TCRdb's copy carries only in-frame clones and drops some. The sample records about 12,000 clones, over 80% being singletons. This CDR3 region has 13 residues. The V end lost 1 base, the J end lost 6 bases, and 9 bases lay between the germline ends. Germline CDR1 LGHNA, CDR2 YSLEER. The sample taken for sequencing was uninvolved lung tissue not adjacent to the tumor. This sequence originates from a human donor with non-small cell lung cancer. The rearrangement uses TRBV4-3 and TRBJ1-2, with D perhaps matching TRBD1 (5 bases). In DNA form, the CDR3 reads TGCGCCAGCAGCCAAGGGGGCCTGGATGGCTACACCTTC. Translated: CASSQGGLDGYTF.